The 26 T cell receptor beta chains presented below share a single source sample, sequenced in a study of blood T cell repertoires in COVID-19. This table comes from immunoSEQ multiplex PCR, and its TCRdb copy is limited to in-frame clones, with some not included. The profile shows some 150,000 clones, over 80% of them singletons. Sequenced sample: peripheral blood. The receptor set was obtained from a man in his fifties who had recovered from COVID-19.

V usage is TRBV5-4 and J usage is TRBJ1-2, with TRBD1 as a possible D gene (6 bases). This CDR3 region has 13 residues. The germline CDR1 and CDR2 sequences are SGHNT and YYREEE (reference sequence). Trimming shortened V by 5 bases and J by 3 bases, and 11 bases separated the two germline ends. CDR3 amino acids: CASSNRADYGYTF. The CDR3 nucleotides are TGTGCCAGCAGTAACAGGGCGGACTATGGCTACACCTTC.

The chain is built from TRBV12-3 or TRBV12-4 and TRBJ1-2; no firm D call. V lost 6 bases to trimming and J lost 4 bases, with 12 bases between them. This CDR3 has 13 amino acids. CDR3 protein: CASSDTRAYGYTF. In nucleotides, the CDR3 is TGTGCCAGCAGCGACACGAGGGCCTATGGCTACACCTTC.

This rearrangement joins TRBV12-3 or TRBV12-4 to TRBJ1-1; no definite D call. The CDR3 is made up of 13 amino acids. Trimming shortened V by 3 bases and J by 7 bases, and 12 bases separated the two germline ends. The CDR3: CASSLAAQSEAFF. In DNA form, the CDR3 reads TGTGCCAGCAGTTTGGCAGCACAGAGTGAAGCTTTCTTT.

The gene calls are TRBV11-2 and TRBJ2-7; 8 bases align to TRBD2. Trimming took 1 base from V and 5 from J; bases not matched to a gene: 10. CDR3 length: 16 amino acids. Germline CDR1 reads SGHAT; CDR2 reads FQNNGV. In nucleotides, the CDR3 is TGTGCCAGCAGCTTAGTAGGAGCGGGGGCACCTGACGAGCAGTACTTC. Amino acids: CASSLVGAGAPDEQYF. The variable domain in full, completed from reference TRBV11-2 and TRBJ2-7, reads EAGVAQSPRYKIIEKRQSVAFWCNPISGHATLYWYQQILGQGPKLLIQFQNNGVVDDSQLPKDRFSAERLKGVDSTLKIQPAKLEDSAVYLCASSLVGAGAPDEQYFGPGTRLTVT.

The V and J genes are TRBV4-3 and TRBJ2-1; tentatively, D is TRBD2 (5 bases). The germline CDR1 and CDR2 sequences are LGHNA and YSLEER. With 1 base removed from V and 6 bases from J, the gap between germline ends came to 13 bases. The CDR3 totals 15 residues. The CDR3 region is CASSQGPSFVNEQFF. The CDR3 nucleotides are TGCGCCAGCAGCCAAGGCCCTAGCTTTGTCAATGAGCAGTTCTTC.

The genes are TRBV5-1 and TRBJ1-1, with D unresolved. The CDR3 has 13 amino acids. Looked up from germline, CDR1 is SGHRS and CDR2 is YFSETQ. Trimming pared 0 bases from V and 8 bases from J, leaving 11 bases between. In DNA form, the CDR3 reads TGCGCCAGCAGCTTGGCCGTCAGTCGAGAAGCTTTCTTT. As protein: CASSLAVSREAFF.

V gene TRBV12-5 combines with J gene TRBJ1-2, with TRBD1 matching 9 bases. The V gene's germline CDR1 is LGHNT and CDR2 FRNRAP. Trimming at V came to 3 bases and at J to 4 bases, leaving 9 bases not matched to a gene. The CDR3 spans 16 residues. The CDR3 reads CASGFGTGQGLYGYTF. The CDR3 DNA reads TGTGCTAGTGGTTTTGGTACGGGACAGGGACTCTATGGCTACACCTTC.

This chain joins TRBV2 and TRBJ1-2; D gene uncertain. Trimming shortened V by 4 bases and J by 7 bases, and 19 bases separated the two germline ends. Germline assignment: CDR1 SNHLY and CDR2 FYNNEI. The CDR3 has 15 amino acids. CDR3 DNA sequence: TGTGCCAGCAGTGTTGAAGGAGGAGGGTTCGCTGGCTACACCTTC. Protein product: CASSVEGGGFAGYTF.

The rearrangement joins TRBV9 to TRBJ2-5; D may be TRBD2 (7 bases). Germline values: CDR1 SGDLS, CDR2 YYNGEE. The CDR3 runs to 14 residues. V was trimmed by 4 bases and J by 4 bases, leaving 14 bases between them. The CDR3 here is CASSPWGGRETQYF. DNA of the CDR3: TGTGCCAGCAGCCCCTGGGGGGGCCGAGAGACCCAGTACTTC.

The rearrangement joins TRBV6-1 to TRBJ1-2; 8 bases line up with TRBD1. The junction had 8 bases not matched to a gene; V was cut back by 0 bases and J by 8 bases. The CDR3 runs to 15 residues. Per germline, CDR1 MNHNS and CDR2 SASEGT. DNA of the CDR3: TGTGCCAGCAGTGAAGCTAGAGACAGGGGAGGAGGCTACACCTTC. Translated, it gives CASSEARDRGGGYTF.

This rearrangement joins TRBV9 to TRBJ2-7, with D possibly matching TRBD1 (6 bases). This CDR3 comprises 15 residues. Germline CDR1 and CDR2: SGDLS and YYNGEE. V dropped 0 bases and J dropped 4 bases, with 14 bases sitting between them. DNA for the CDR3: TGTGCCAGCAGCGTAGACGCAGGGGATGTTTACGAGCAGTACTTC. Its protein is CASSVDAGDVYEQYF.

This chain joins TRBV30 and TRBJ2-7, with D possibly being TRBD1 (5 bases). This CDR3 has 11 amino acids. V lost 8 bases and J 12 bases, leaving 20 bases between the germline ends. The germline V gene encodes CDR1 GTSNPN and CDR2 SVGIG (reference sequence). CDR3 in DNA: TGTGCCCGCACCACCCCAGGGTTGACGTACTTC. As protein: CARTTPGLTYF. Filled out from reference TRBV30 and TRBJ2-7, the complete variable domain reads SQTIHQWPATLVQPVGSPLSLECTVEGTSNPNLYWYRQAAGRGLQLLFYSVGIGQISSEVPQNLSASRPQDRQFILSSKKLLLSDSGFYLCARTTPGLTYFGPGTRLTVT.

The chain links TRBV5-4 to TRBJ1-2, with D uncertain. This CDR3 contains 14 residues. Trimming removed 0 bases from V and 2 bases from J, with 8 bases in between. Germline-derived CDR1 and CDR2 are SGHNT and YYREEE (reference sequence). The DNA of the CDR3 is TGTGCCAGCAGCTTGGTCGCAGCGAACTATGGCTACACCTTC. Its translation is CASSLVAANYGYTF.

The chain joins TRBV2 to TRBJ2-7, with 12 bases lining up with TRBD2. There are 15 residues in the CDR3. Germline-derived CDR1 and CDR2 are SNHLY and FYNNEI. J lost 12 bases, V lost 2 bases, and 11 bases had no gene match. For the CDR3, the DNA is TGTGCCAGCAGTGAATTGTCGACTAGCGGGGGCGGGCTGTACTTC. As protein: CASSELSTSGGGLYF.

J is TRBJ2-7 and V is TRBV5-4; possibly TRBD1 for D (5 bases). Trimming stripped 1 base from V and 4 bases from J, with 15 bases between. From germline, CDR1 is SGHNT and CDR2 YYREEE (reference sequence). CDR3 size: 15 residues. CDR3 in DNA: TGTGCCAGCAGCTTGTCTCCCGACAGAGAATACGAGCAGTACTTC. Translating gives CASSLSPDREYEQYF.

The chain has TRBV6-5 and TRBJ2-5, with TRBD2 as a possible D gene (6 bases). The V end was cut by 10 bases, the J end by 5 bases, with 23 bases between. CDR3 length: 15 amino acids. Germline assignment: CDR1 MNHEY and CDR2 SVGAGI. The CDR3 sequence: CAISGLGSGVETQYF. CDR3 nucleotide sequence: TGTGCCATCTCGGGGCTAGGCTCGGGGGTCGAGACCCAGTACTTC.

The chain has TRBV7-2 and TRBJ2-2; 8 bases align to TRBD2. V dropped 5 bases and J dropped 5; count of bases not matched to a gene: 10. The CDR3 is 16 residues long. Germline V lookup: CDR1 SGHTA, CDR2 FQGNSA. DNA of the CDR3: TGTGCCAGCAGCCTTAGGACTAGCCGTTTAACCGGGGAGCTGTTTTTT. It is translated as CASSLRTSRLTGELFF.

The rearrangement links TRBV18 to TRBJ2-1; maybe TRBD1 (6 bases). The V and J ends lost 2 bases and 0 bases respectively, with 8 bases between them. This CDR3 has 15 amino acids. Germline V gives CDR1 KGHSH, CDR2 LQKENI. In DNA, the CDR3 is TGTGCCAGCTCACCAAGGACAGTCTCCTACAATGAGCAGTTCTTC. Residues: CASSPRTVSYNEQFF.

The chain employs TRBV2 and TRBJ2-1; the D gene is possibly TRBD1 (6 bases). The CDR3 length is 14 residues. Looked up from germline, CDR1 is SNHLY and CDR2 is FYNNEI. V lost 3 bases and J lost 3, with 9 bases in between. CDR3 residues: CASSEGASYNEQFF. The DNA for the CDR3 is TGTGCCAGCAGTGAGGGGGCCAGCTACAATGAGCAGTTCTTC.

The chain is built from TRBV6-2 or TRBV6-3 and TRBJ1-6; D unresolved. The V end was cut by 6 bases, the J end by 10 bases, with 31 bases between. This CDR3 has 19 residues. Germline V gene data show CDR1 as MNHEY and CDR2 as SVGEGT. CDR3 DNA sequence: TGTGCCAGCAGCCACCTCGAGGGATGGCGCCTTATTGGAGAATCACCCCTCCACTTT. This codes for CASSHLEGWRLIGESPLHF.

The V and J genes are TRBV7-9 and TRBJ2-7, with a weak D call TRBD2 (7 bases). The germline V gene encodes CDR1 SEHNR and CDR2 FQNEAQ (reference sequence). This CDR3 is 13 amino acids long. Trimming left V 5 bases short and J 6 bases short, with 14 bases between. The CDR3: CASSAGGLGEQYF. CDR3 nucleotides: TGTGCCAGCAGCGCCGGGGGGCTGGGCGAGCAGTACTTC.

The V gene is TRBV6-5, the J gene TRBJ2-7; 10 bases match TRBD1. This CDR3 comprises 16 residues. The V gene's germline CDR1 is MNHEY and CDR2 SVGAGI. With 3 bases clipped from V and 2 bases from J, the junction kept 7 bases outside the gene matches. This chain's CDR3 is CASSYSSGTGAYEQYF. The CDR3 bases are TGTGCCAGCAGTTATAGCTCGGGGACAGGGGCCTACGAGCAGTACTTC.

The rearrangement links TRBV4-2 to TRBJ1-2, with D unclear. The CDR3 loop spans 15 amino acids. The V and J ends lost 4 bases and 0 bases respectively, with 12 bases between them. Germline V lookup: CDR1 LGHNA, CDR2 YNFKEQ. CDR3 residues: CASSPVRLANYGYTF. The DNA for the CDR3 is TGTGCCAGCAGCCCGGTCCGACTGGCTAACTATGGCTACACCTTC.

The J gene is TRBJ2-7, the V gene TRBV7-2, with a tentative D call TRBD2 (5 bases). Germline loops: CDR1 SGHTA, CDR2 FQGNSA. The CDR3 extends over 13 amino acids. V lost 1 base, J lost 7 bases, and 11 bases lay in between. CDR3 in amino acids: CASSLGKGLEQYF. The CDR3 DNA follows: TGTGCCAGCAGCTTAGGGAAAGGACTTGAGCAGTACTTC.

V usage is TRBV25-1 and J usage is TRBJ1-2; the match to TRBD1 covers 9 bases. Germline assignment: CDR1 MGHDK and CDR2 SYGVNS. CDR3 size: 16 residues. The trim removed 4 bases at V and 3 bases at J, leaving 9 bases unmatched. The CDR3 region is CASSVTGGARDYGYTF. The CDR3 nucleotides are TGTGCCAGCAGTGTCACAGGGGGCGCGCGGGACTATGGCTACACCTTC.

The rearrangement joins TRBV29-1 to TRBJ1-2, with TRBD1 matching over 10 bases. CDR1 SQVTM and CDR2 ANQGSEA come from the germline V gene. V trimming: 0 bases; J trimming: 8 bases; junction bases outside the gene matches: 9. This CDR3 is 15 amino acids long. The CDR3: CSVEDFRDRGRGYTF. The CDR3 bases are TGCAGCGTTGAAGACTTCCGGGACAGGGGTCGCGGCTACACCTTC.